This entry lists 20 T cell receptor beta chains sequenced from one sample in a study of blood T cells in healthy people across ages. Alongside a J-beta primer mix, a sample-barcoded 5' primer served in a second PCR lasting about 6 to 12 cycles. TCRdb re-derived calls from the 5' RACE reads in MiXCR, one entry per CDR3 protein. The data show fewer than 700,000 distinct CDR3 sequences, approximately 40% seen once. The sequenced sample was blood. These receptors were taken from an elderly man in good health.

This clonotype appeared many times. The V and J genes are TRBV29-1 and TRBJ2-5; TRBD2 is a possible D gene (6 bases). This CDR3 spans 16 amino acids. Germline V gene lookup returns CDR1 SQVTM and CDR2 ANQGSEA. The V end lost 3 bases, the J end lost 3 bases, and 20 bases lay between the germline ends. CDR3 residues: CSVDGSWRGEEETQYF. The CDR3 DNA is TGCAGCGTTGACGGAAGCTGGAGGGGCGAGGAAGAGACCCAGTACTTC.

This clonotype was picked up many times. The CDR3 nucleotides read TGTGCCAGCAGCTTATCGGGGGACAGGGTCAATGAGCAGTTCTTC. Protein: CASSLSGDRVNEQFF. The chain employs TRBV7-3 and TRBJ2-1; TRBD1 agrees at 9 bases. This CDR3 has 15 residues. Trimming took 2 bases from V and 6 from J; bases not matched to a gene: 5. Per germline, CDR1 SGHTA and CDR2 FQGTGA.

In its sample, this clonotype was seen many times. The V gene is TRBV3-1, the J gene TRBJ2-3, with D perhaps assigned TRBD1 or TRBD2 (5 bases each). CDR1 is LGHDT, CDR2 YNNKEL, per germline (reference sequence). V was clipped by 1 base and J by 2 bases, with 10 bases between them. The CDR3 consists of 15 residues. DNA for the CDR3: TGTGCCAGCAGCCAAGGGGACCGAGACACAGATACGCAGTATTTT. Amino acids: CASSQGDRDTDTQYF.

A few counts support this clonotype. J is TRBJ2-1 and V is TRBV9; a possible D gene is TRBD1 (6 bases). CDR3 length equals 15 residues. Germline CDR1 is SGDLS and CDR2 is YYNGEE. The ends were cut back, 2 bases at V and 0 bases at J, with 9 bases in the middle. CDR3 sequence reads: CASSVTQGSYNEQFF. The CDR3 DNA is TGTGCCAGCAGCGTTACACAGGGCTCCTACAATGAGCAGTTCTTC.

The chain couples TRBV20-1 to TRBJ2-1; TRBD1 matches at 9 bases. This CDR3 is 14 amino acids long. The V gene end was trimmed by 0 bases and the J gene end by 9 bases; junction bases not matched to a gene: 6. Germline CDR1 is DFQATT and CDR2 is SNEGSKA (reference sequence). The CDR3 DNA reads TGCAGTGCTAGAGACGGCACAGGGGGCTTTGAGCAGTTCTTC. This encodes CSARDGTGGFEQFF.

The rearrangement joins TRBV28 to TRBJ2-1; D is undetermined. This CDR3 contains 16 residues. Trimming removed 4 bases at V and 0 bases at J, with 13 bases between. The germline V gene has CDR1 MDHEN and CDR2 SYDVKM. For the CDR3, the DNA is TGTGCCAGCAGTTCCAGACGTAGAAGCTCCTACAATGAGCAGTTCTTC. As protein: CASSSRRRSSYNEQFF.

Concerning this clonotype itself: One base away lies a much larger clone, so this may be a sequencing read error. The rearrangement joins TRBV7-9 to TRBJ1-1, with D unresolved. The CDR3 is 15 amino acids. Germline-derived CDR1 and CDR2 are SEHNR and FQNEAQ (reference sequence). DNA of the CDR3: TGTACCAGCAGCCCCGAGCTGCTAATGAACACTGAAGCTTTCTTT. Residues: CTSSPELLMNTEAFF.

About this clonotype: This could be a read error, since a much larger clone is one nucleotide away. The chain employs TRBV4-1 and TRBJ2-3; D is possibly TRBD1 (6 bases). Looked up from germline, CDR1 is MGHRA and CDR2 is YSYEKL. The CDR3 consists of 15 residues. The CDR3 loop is CASSHNRASTDRQYF. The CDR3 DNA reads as TGCGCCAGCAGCCATAACAGGGCAAGCACAGATAGGCAGTATTTT.

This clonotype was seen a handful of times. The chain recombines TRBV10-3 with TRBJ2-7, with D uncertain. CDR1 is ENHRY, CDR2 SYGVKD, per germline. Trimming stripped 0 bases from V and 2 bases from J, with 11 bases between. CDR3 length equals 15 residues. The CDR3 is CAISESSRKTYEQYF. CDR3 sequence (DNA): TGTGCCATCAGTGAGTCGTCCAGGAAAACCTACGAGCAGTACTTC.

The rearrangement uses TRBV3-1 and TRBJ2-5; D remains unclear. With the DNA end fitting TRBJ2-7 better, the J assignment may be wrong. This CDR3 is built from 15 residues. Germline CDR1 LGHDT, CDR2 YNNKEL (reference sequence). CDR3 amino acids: CASSPLSGKEDEQYF. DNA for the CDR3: TGTGCCAGCAGCCCCTTATCCGGTAAAGAGGACGAGCAGTACTTC.

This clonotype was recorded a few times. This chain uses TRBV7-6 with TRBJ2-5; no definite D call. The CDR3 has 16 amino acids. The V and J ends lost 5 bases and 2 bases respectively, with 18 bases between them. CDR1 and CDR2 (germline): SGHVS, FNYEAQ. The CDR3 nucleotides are TGTGCCAGCAGCCCGGGTCTTGGGAACAGACAAGAGACCCAGTACTTC. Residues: CASSPGLGNRQETQYF.

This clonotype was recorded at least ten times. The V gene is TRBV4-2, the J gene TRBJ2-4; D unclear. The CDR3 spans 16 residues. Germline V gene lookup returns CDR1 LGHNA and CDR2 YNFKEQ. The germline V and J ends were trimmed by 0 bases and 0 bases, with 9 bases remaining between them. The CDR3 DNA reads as TGTGCCAGCAGCCAAGATGCGGCGATAGCCAAAAACATTCAGTACTTC. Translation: CASSQDAAIAKNIQYF.

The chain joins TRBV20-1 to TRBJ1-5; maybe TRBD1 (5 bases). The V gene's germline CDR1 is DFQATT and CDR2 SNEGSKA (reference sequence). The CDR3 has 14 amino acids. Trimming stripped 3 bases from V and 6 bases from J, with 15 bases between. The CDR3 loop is CSARDTLQGQPQHF. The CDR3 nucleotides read TGCAGTGCTAGGGACACTCTGCAGGGTCAGCCCCAGCATTTT.

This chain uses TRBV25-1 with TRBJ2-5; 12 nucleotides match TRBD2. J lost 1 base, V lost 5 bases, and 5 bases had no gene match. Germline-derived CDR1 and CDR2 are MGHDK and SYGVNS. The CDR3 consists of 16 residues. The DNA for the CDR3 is TGTGCCAGCAGTCCCGGACTAGCGGGGCCCCAAGAGACCCAGTACTTC. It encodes CASSPGLAGPQETQYF.

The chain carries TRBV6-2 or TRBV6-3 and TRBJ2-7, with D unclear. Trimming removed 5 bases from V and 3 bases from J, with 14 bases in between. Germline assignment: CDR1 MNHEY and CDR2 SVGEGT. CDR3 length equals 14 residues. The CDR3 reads CASSVSRAVYEQYF. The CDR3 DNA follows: TGTGCCAGCAGTGTGAGCCGGGCAGTCTACGAGCAGTACTTC.

CDR3 in DNA: TGCAGTGCTAGAGATGCGCGGAGCCAAGAGACCCAGTACTTC. Translation: CSARDARSQETQYF. The V and J genes are TRBV20-1 and TRBJ2-5; D is unresolved. Germline values: CDR1 DFQATT, CDR2 SNEGSKA (reference sequence). This CDR3 is 14 amino acids long. The ends were cut back, 0 bases at V and 1 base at J, with 9 bases in the middle.

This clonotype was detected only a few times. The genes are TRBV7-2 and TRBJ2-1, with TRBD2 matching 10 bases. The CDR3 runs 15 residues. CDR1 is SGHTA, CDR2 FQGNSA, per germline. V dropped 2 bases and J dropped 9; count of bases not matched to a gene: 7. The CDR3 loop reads CASSLSGRAFIEQFF. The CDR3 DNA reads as TGTGCCAGCAGCTTAAGCGGGAGGGCCTTTATTGAGCAGTTCTTC.

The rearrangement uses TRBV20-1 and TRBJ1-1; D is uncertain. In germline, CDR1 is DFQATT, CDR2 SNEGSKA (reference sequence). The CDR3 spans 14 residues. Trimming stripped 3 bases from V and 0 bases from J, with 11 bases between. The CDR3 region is CSASFGNMNTEAFF. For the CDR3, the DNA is TGCAGTGCTAGCTTCGGAAACATGAACACTGAAGCTTTCTTT.

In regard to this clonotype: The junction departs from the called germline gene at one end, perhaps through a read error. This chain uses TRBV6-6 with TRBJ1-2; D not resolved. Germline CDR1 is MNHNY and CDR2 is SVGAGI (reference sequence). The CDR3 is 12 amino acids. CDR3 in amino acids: CAGSYLTMGYTF. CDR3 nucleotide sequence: TGTGCCGGCAGTTACCTCACTATGGGCTACACCTTC.

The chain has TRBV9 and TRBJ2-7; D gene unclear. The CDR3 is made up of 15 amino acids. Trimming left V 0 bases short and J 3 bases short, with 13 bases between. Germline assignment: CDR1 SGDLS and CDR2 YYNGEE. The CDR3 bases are TGTGCCAGCAGCGTAGAGGCTTCGGTCTACTACGAGCAGTACTTC. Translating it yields CASSVEASVYYEQYF.